The next 29 T cell receptor beta chains were all read from a single sample in a study of shared clonotypes between healthy human individuals. Method: immunoSEQ multiplex PCR; TCRdb's copy keeps in-frame clones and lacks some. This table holds under 1,100,000 clones, 60% to 80% found once. The sequenced sample was memory CD4+ T cells sorted from blood. Subset: CD45RA-negative fraction. The receptors derive from a man aged 18 to 29 in good health.

The chain couples TRBV4-1 to TRBJ2-5; TRBD2 agrees at 9 bases. Looked up from germline, CDR1 is MGHRA and CDR2 is YSYEKL. J was trimmed by 2 bases and V by 2 bases; bases with no gene match: 9. CDR3 length equals 17 residues. CDR3 bases: TGCGCCAGCAGCCAATTAGTTAGCGGGGGCCTTCAAGAGACCCAGTACTTC. It translates to CASSQLVSGGLQETQYF.

This clone was counted only a few times. The rearrangement uses TRBV9 and TRBJ2-2, with D possibly being TRBD2 (5 bases). CDR1 is SGDLS, CDR2 YYNGEE, per germline. V shed 3 bases and J shed 6 bases, with 12 bases lying between them. CDR3 length: 14 amino acids. CDR3 nucleotides: TGTGCCAGCAGCGGCCTCCGAGGGTCCGGGGAGCTGTTTTTT. Translated, it gives CASSGLRGSGELFF.

V and J are TRBV28 and TRBJ1-3; D call uncertain. Germline lookup yields CDR1 MDHEN and CDR2 SYDVKM. The CDR3 covers 14 residues. The V gene lost 6 bases and the J gene lost 0 bases, with 9 bases spanning the gap. The CDR3 coding sequence is TGTGCCAGCAGCCCCCGACCCTCTGGAAACACCATATATTTT. This gives the protein CASSPRPSGNTIYF.

This rearrangement joins TRBV5-1 to TRBJ1-3; possibly TRBD1 for D (5 bases). With 4 bases removed from V and 0 bases from J, the gap between germline ends came to 11 bases. Per the germline V gene, CDR1 is SGHRS and CDR2 is YFSETQ. This CDR3 region has 15 residues. The CDR3 spells CASSVDTASGNTIYF. CDR3 coding DNA: TGCGCCAGCAGCGTGGACACAGCCTCTGGAAACACCATATATTTT.

This clone has at least ten counts. The chain combines TRBV30 with TRBJ2-2, with D tentatively TRBD2 (5 bases). Germline CDR1 is GTSNPN and CDR2 is SVGIG (reference sequence). This CDR3 comprises 15 residues. V was shortened by 5 bases and J by 0 bases, with 13 bases between the two germline ends. In DNA form, the CDR3 reads TGTGCCTGGTCCGACATGGACTCGAACACCGGGGAGCTGTTTTTT. Its protein is CAWSDMDSNTGELFF.

This rearrangement joins TRBV18 to TRBJ2-2; D not resolved. The CDR3 sequence is 16 residues long. The germline V gene encodes CDR1 KGHSH and CDR2 LQKENI. Trimming pared 3 bases from V and 0 bases from J, leaving 11 bases between. As DNA, the CDR3 is TGTGCCAGCTCACCTTATACCCCGACGAACACCGGGGAGCTGTTTTTT. It is translated as CASSPYTPTNTGELFF.

The rearrangement uses TRBV6-4 and TRBJ2-7, with 8 bases lining up with TRBD1. The CDR3 totals 16 residues. Per the germline V gene, CDR1 is MRHNA and CDR2 is SNTAGT. V lost 7 bases to trimming and J lost 6 bases; unmatched junction nucleotides: 17. The CDR3 sequence is CASIRPGTGGPSEQYF. The CDR3 DNA follows: TGTGCCAGCATTAGACCCGGGACAGGCGGTCCAAGCGAGCAGTACTTC.

J is TRBJ1-3 and V is TRBV18; 12 bases line up with TRBD1. The CDR3 runs to 18 residues. V lost 2 bases, J lost 1 base, and 6 bases stayed unmatched. Germline-derived CDR1 and CDR2 are KGHSH and LQKENI. CDR3 residues: CASSPAGQGAYSGNTIYF. The CDR3 coding sequence is TGTGCCAGCTCACCAGCGGGACAGGGGGCGTATTCTGGAAACACCATATATTTT.

V gene TRBV5-6 combines with J gene TRBJ2-6; D is unresolved. The CDR3 covers 14 residues. Germline V gene data show CDR1 as SGHDT and CDR2 as YYEEEE. Between the trimmed V and J ends, which lost 8 bases and 2 bases, there was a span of 11 bases. CDR3 sequence (DNA): TGTGCCAGTACGCCGGGTCCTGGGGCCAACGTCCTGACTTTC. Its protein is CASTPGPGANVLTF.

This clone has ten or more counts. CDR3 region: CASSLAGTSYEQYF. The CDR3 region has the DNA TGTGCCAGCAGCCTAGCGGGGACCTCCTACGAGCAGTACTTC. V usage is TRBV4-2 and J usage is TRBJ2-7, with TRBD2 matching over 8 bases. This CDR3 is 14 amino acids long. J lost 0 bases, V lost 4 bases, and 2 bases had no gene match. The germline V gene encodes CDR1 LGHNA and CDR2 YNFKEQ.

This clone was seen a handful of times. Given a much more abundant clone one base away, this may be a read error. The rearrangement links TRBV6-1 to TRBJ2-2, with 11 bases identical to TRBD2. V gave up 4 bases and J gave up 2 bases; unmatched junction bases: 3. CDR1 MNHNS and CDR2 SASEGT come from the germline V gene. The CDR3 is made up of 16 amino acids. The CDR3 reads CASSAGTSGNTGELFF. As DNA, the CDR3 is TGTGCCAGCAGTGCCGGGACTAGCGGAAACACCGGGGAGCTGTTTTTT.

In regard to this clone: The sample holds other DNA sequences that translate to the same CDR3. This chain uses TRBV2 with TRBJ1-1; D is possibly TRBD1 (5 bases). Germline V gene data show CDR1 as SNHLY and CDR2 as FYNNEI. The CDR3 consists of 13 residues. V was pared by 4 bases and J by 0 bases, with 6 bases between. CDR3 coding DNA: TGTGCCAGCAGTGGGGGGATGAACACTGAAGCTTTCTTT. Its translation is CASSGGMNTEAFF.

The chain links TRBV18 to TRBJ2-7; maybe TRBD2 (6 bases). Germline CDR1 is KGHSH and CDR2 is LQKENI. The CDR3 consists of 15 residues. V was trimmed by 5 bases and J by 4 bases, leaving 18 bases between them. CDR3 DNA: TGTGCCAGCTCAACCGGTTGGGGGGTTGGTTACGAGCAGTACTTC. Its protein product is CASSTGWGVGYEQYF. The whole variable domain, filled in from reference TRBV18 and TRBJ2-7, reads NAGVMQNPRHLVRRRGQEARLRCSPMKGHSHVYWYRQLPEEGLKFMVYLQKENIIDESGMPKERFSAEFPKEGPSILRIQQVVRGDSAAYFCASSTGWGVGYEQYFGPGTRLTVT.

The chain is built from TRBV6-6 and TRBJ2-7, with D possibly being TRBD2 (6 bases). In germline, CDR1 is MNHNY, CDR2 SVGAGI (reference sequence). The CDR3 covers 15 residues. V was clipped by 5 bases and J by 0 bases, with 14 bases between them. CDR3 residues: CASSGTASSSYEQYF. CDR3 coding DNA: TGTGCCAGCAGTGGGACTGCATCGAGCTCCTACGAGCAGTACTTC.

This clone has just one count. The rearrangement joins TRBV12-5 to TRBJ2-5, with no clear D. CDR3 length: 13 residues. V was pared by 1 base and J by 1 base, with 4 bases between. The germline V gene encodes CDR1 LGHNT and CDR2 FRNRAP. CDR3: CASGLDFQETQYF. DNA of the CDR3: TGTGCTAGTGGTTTGGACTTCCAAGAGACCCAGTACTTC.

This rearrangement joins TRBV19 to TRBJ1-1; weak D call: TRBD1 (6 bases). Deletions cut 5 bases from V and 3 bases from J, with 10 bases between. From germline, CDR1 is LNHDA and CDR2 SQIVND (reference sequence). The CDR3 consists of 13 residues. CDR3 nucleotide sequence: TGTGCCAGTAGTGAACAGGGTGACACTGAAGCTTTCTTT. Its translation is CASSEQGDTEAFF.

CDR3 amino acids: CASRIPGTGYLPLHF. In DNA form, the CDR3 reads TGTGCCAGCAGGATACCCGGGACAGGGTATTTACCCCTCCACTTT. The rearrangement uses TRBV28 and TRBJ1-6; 9 positions match TRBD1. The CDR3 consists of 15 residues. Per the germline V gene, CDR1 is MDHEN and CDR2 is SYDVKM. The V and J ends lost 6 bases and 12 bases, in that order; junction bases with no gene match: 12.

This clone was detected only a few times. This chain uses TRBV27 with TRBJ1-6; maybe TRBD1 (6 bases). Germline CDR1 and CDR2: MNHEY and SMNVEV (reference sequence). The V gene lost 5 bases and the J gene lost 11 bases, with 16 bases spanning the gap. This CDR3 has 14 amino acids. The CDR3 nucleotides are TGTGCCAGCAGTCGACAGGCCCCCGGGACACCCCTCCACTTT. It yields the protein CASSRQAPGTPLHF.

The genes are TRBV5-4 and TRBJ1-5; D is possibly TRBD1 (5 bases). Germline V gene lookup returns CDR1 SGHNT and CDR2 YYREEE (reference sequence). Trimming shortened V by 4 bases and J by 1 base, and 24 bases separated the two germline ends. This CDR3 is built from 19 residues. CDR3 sequence reads: CASSPGGAGRRGSNQPQHF. DNA for the CDR3: TGTGCCAGCAGCCCTGGAGGGGCGGGGAGAAGGGGAAGCAATCAGCCCCAGCATTTT.

Concerning this clone: A read error may be the cause here, since a much bigger clone is one base away. The same CDR3 can be traced to other DNA sequences in this sample. The rearrangement links TRBV2 to TRBJ2-5; TRBD1 matches 8 bases. The junction had 0 bases not matched to a gene; V was cut back by 8 bases and J by 4 bases. The CDR3 is made up of 11 amino acids. From germline, CDR1 is SNHLY and CDR2 FYNNEI. CDR3 nucleotide sequence: TGTGCCAGCGACAGGGGAGAGACCCAGTACTTC. Its protein product is CASDRGETQYF.

V is TRBV6-5 and J is TRBJ1-3, with no clear D. The germline gives CDR1 MNHEY, CDR2 SVGAGI. This CDR3 comprises 13 residues. V was clipped by 8 bases and J by 0 bases, with 8 bases between them. The CDR3 nucleotides are TGTGCCAGCGGGGATTTCTCTGGAAACACCATATATTTT. Its translation: CASGDFSGNTIYF.

This chain connects TRBV28 to TRBJ2-7; no reliable D call. Germline CDR1 reads MDHEN; CDR2 reads SYDVKM. The CDR3 is 13 amino acids. Trimming removed 2 bases at V and 1 base at J, with 6 bases between. The CDR3 reads CASSLTDSYEQYF. The CDR3 DNA follows: TGTGCCAGCAGTTTAACAGATTCCTACGAGCAGTACTTC.

For this clone: A clone one base away is much larger, so this may be a read error. The J gene is TRBJ1-1, the V gene TRBV30; D may be TRBD1 (5 bases). Germline V gene data show CDR1 as GTSNPN and CDR2 as SVGIG (reference sequence). This CDR3 is 14 amino acids long. V lost 4 bases, J lost 3 bases, and 15 bases lay in between. CDR3 nucleotide sequence: TGTGCCTGGACTTTCCGGGACGGGGACACTGAAGCTTTCTTT. Protein sequence: CAWTFRDGDTEAFF.

The chain has TRBV28 and TRBJ2-7, with D possibly matching TRBD1 (6 bases). Deletions cut 6 bases from V and 5 bases from J, with 14 bases between. CDR1 and CDR2 (germline): MDHEN, SYDVKM. This CDR3 is 13 amino acids long. In nucleotides, the CDR3 is TGTGCCAGCAGGTCACAGGGTGTCCACGAGCAGTACTTC. Translated: CASRSQGVHEQYF. Together with reference TRBV28 and TRBJ2-7, the CDR3 gives the full variable domain: DVKVTQSSRYLVKRTGEKVFLECVQDMDHENMFWYRQDPGLGLRLIYFSYDVKMKEKGDIPEGYSVSREKKERFSLILESASTNQTSMYLCASRSQGVHEQYFGPGTRLTVT.

As concerns this clone: A much larger clone sits a single nucleotide away, making a read error possible. The chain uses TRBV7-2 and TRBJ1-1; D remains unclear. V was trimmed by 5 bases and J by 1 base, leaving 5 bases between them. Per germline, CDR1 SGHTA and CDR2 FQGNSA. The CDR3 contains 12 residues. This CDR3 reads CASSPENTEAFF. Here the CDR3 DNA reads TGTGCCAGCAGCCCCGAGAACACTGAAGCTTTCTTT.

The rearrangement links TRBV9 to TRBJ2-7, with D maybe TRBD2 (5 bases). Per the germline V gene, CDR1 is SGDLS and CDR2 is YYNGEE. This CDR3 comprises 15 residues. Between the trimmed V and J ends, which lost 0 bases and 2 bases, there was a span of 12 bases. CDR3 amino acids: CASSVGSSFPYEQYF. CDR3 in DNA: TGTGCCAGCAGCGTAGGTTCTAGCTTTCCCTACGAGCAGTACTTC. The variable domain in full, with the rest retrieved from reference TRBV9 and TRBJ2-7, is DSGVTQTPKHLITATGQRVTLRCSPRSGDLSVYWYQQSLDQGLQFLIQYYNGEERAKGNILERFSAQQFPDLHSELNLSSLELGDSALYFCASSVGSSFPYEQYFGPGTRLTVT.

This rearrangement joins TRBV6-6 to TRBJ2-2; D gene uncertain. Trimming cost V 6 bases and J 8 bases, with 10 bases left between them. The germline gives CDR1 MNHNY, CDR2 SVGAGI (reference sequence). The CDR3 contains 12 residues. For the CDR3, the DNA is TGTGCCAGCAGCCCGGACCGGGGGGAGCTGTTTTTT. Translation gives CASSPDRGELFF.

This clone was seen only a few times. J is TRBJ1-2 and V is TRBV7-9; TRBD1 might be the D (6 bases). The V gene lost 4 bases and the J gene lost 6 bases, with 12 bases spanning the gap. This CDR3 spans 13 amino acids. Germline assignment: CDR1 SEHNR and CDR2 FQNEAQ (reference sequence). As DNA, the CDR3 is TGTGCCAGCAGCTCTAATCGACAGGATGGCTACACCTTC. The encoded protein is CASSSNRQDGYTF.

This clone was observed a handful of times. V is TRBV5-1 and J is TRBJ2-1, with a tentative D call TRBD2 (6 bases). This CDR3 is built from 16 residues. V lost 0 bases and J lost 7, with 17 bases in between. Germline V gene sequence: CDR1 SGHRS, CDR2 YFSETQ. The CDR3 region has the DNA TGCGCCAGCAGCTTGGTTGCGGGGTGGGAATGGAATGAGCAGTTCTTC. This codes for CASSLVAGWEWNEQFF.